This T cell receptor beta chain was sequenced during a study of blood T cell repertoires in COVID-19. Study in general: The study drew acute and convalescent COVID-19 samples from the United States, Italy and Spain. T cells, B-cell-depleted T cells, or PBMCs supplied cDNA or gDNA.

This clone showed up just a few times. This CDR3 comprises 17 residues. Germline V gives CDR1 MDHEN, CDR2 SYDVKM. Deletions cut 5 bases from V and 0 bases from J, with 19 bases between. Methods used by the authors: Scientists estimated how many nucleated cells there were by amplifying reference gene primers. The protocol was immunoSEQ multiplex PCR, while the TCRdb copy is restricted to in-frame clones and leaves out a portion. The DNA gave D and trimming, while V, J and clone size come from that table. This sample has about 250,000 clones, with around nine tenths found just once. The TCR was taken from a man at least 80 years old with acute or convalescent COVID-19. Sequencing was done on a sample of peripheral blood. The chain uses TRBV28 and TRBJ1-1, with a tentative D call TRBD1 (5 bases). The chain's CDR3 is CASSVRGRGKMNTEAFF. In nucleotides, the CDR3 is TGTGCCAGCAGTGTTAGAGGTCGGGGGAAGATGAACACTGAAGCTTTCTTT.